Sequencing of this TCR beta chain was carried out in a study of T cell responses to AZD1222 COVID-19 vaccine (dated by TCRdb to the early 2020s). Regarding the research as a whole: AZD1222 recipients given second doses at about 4 weeks or at about 12 weeks were pooled, since spike-specific TCR depth and breadth were not found to differ between the two schedules. TCR sequencing was performed for 233 trial participants, of whom some 200 were given two doses of AZD1222 and around 25 were given two doses of MenACWY control vaccine. Trial participants were enrolled by age into subgroups of 18-55, 56-69 and 70-plus years, and around 140, 26 and 57 TCR-sequenced participants, respectively, were included in these subgroups. Here is what the overall study found, with its caveats: Participants were mostly white British, with more females than males. The authors suggested clonal diversity may have been underestimated. After two AZD1222 doses, both the breadth and the depth of spike-specific TCRs were significantly higher than at day 0 and than in MenACWY recipients. Reportedly, close to half of the unique spike-specific TCRs recognized epitopes lying outside the regions that are mutated in the B.1.351 and B.1.1.7 variants. Conclusions about previously exposed vaccinees are limited because only five to seven AZD1222 recipients were SARS-CoV-2 seropositive at baseline. The whole spike protein was spanned by vaccine-associated CD4 TCRs, and dominant responses were seen in regions 160-218 and 743-854. In the small 56-69-year group, the increase in depth fell short of significance, most likely because of low power. Because no day 14 peak-response samples were available, the repertoires could be characterized only after the peak T cell response.

The CDR3 regions of human TCRbeta chains were subjected to immunosequencing. From the authors' description of their analysis: TCRs in the repertoires were compared against a reference library of SARS-CoV-2-specific TCRs that had been generated with the MIRA antigen-specificity platform. Breadth was defined as the fraction of unique TCRs that were SARS-CoV-2-associated. Depth was defined as the fraction of total T cells that were SARS-CoV-2-associated. Using the MIRA data, each spike-specific TCR was assigned both to the spike region to which the TCR was reactive and to a CD4 or CD8 class. Log10-transformed breadth and depth values were compared by one-way ANOVA with Sidak's multiple comparisons tests. TCRdb obtained this table from immuneACCESS and retained in-frame rearrangements with V and J assigned. These tables miss some clones; where compared with another copy, unresolved V genes account for less than half of the shortfall, and the remainder is unexplained. V and J calls and clone size are those listed in that table; D and trimming were worked out from the DNA. This sample holds 150,000 to 200,000 clones; about 86% were observed only once. About 0.53% of the sample goes to the ten largest clones.

Relative to germline, V is 3 bases shorter and J is 6 bases shorter, with 0 bases between their ends. The germline V gene gives CDR1 as MDHEN and CDR2 as SYDVKM. The CDR3 sequence holds 11 residues, the cysteine and phenylalanine included. Only the CDR3 portion is preserved as DNA: 33 bases, with reading frame beginning at the first base. This clone was found once. Its antigen remains unidentified. No base quality information exists; no much larger clone differs at one position. What the time point label conveys for this sample: baseline before first vaccination. Vaccinee samples came from UK trials COV001 and COV002, including a single-blind randomized controlled phase 2/3 trial of AZD1222 (ChAdOx1 nCoV-19) in healthy adults. Trial participant PBMC samples were collected at day 0 and day 28 after the second dose for TCRbeta chain sequencing.

Here the sequenced sample was peripheral blood, taken on day 0 of AZD1222 vaccination. This sequence uses TRBV28 and TRBJ1-6; the D segment cannot be called with confidence. This TCR came from an adult in good health. This receptor carries the CDR3 CASSFNSPLHF. The nucleotides are TGTGCCAGCAGTTTTAATTCACCCCTCCACTTT.